This T cell receptor beta chain derives from a study of blood T cell repertoires in COVID-19. On the study more broadly: Spain, Italy and the United States supplied samples that represented acute and convalescent COVID-19. T cells, B-cell-depleted T cells, or PBMCs supplied cDNA or gDNA.

Under the authors' procedure: Estimated nucleated cell counts came from reference gene primer amplification. Assay used: immunoSEQ multiplex PCR; TCRdb lists only in-frame clones, some missing. V and J calls and clone size are given by that table; D and trimming were obtained from the DNA. The profile shows about 210,000 clones, about 91% of them singletons. The germline V gene has CDR1 SNHLY and CDR2 FYNNEI. V gave up 6 bases and J gave up 2 bases, with 15 bases separating them. The CDR3 spans 15 residues. Source material: peripheral blood. The chain combines TRBV2 with TRBJ2-3; D possibly corresponds to TRBD2 (5 bases). This receptor was obtained from a man younger than 45 with acute or convalescent COVID-19. The CDR3 sequence is CASRPKRTATDTQYF. Here the CDR3 DNA reads TGTGCCAGCAGGCCTAAGCGGACTGCCACAGATACGCAGTATTTT.